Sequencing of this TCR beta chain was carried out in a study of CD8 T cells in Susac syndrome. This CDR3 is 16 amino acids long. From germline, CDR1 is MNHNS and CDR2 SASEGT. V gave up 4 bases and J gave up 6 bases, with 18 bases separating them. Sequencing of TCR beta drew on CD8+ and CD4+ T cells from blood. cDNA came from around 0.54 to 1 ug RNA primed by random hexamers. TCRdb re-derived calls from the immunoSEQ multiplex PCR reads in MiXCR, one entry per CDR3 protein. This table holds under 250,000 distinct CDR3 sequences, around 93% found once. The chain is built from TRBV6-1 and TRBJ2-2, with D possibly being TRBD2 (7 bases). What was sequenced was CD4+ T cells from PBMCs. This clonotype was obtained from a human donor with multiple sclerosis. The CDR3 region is CASSGTRDILAGELFF. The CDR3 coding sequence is TGTGCCAGCAGTGGGACTAGGGACATTTTAGCCGGGGAGCTGTTTTTT.